This T cell receptor beta chain originates from a study of blood T cell repertoires in COVID-19. Study information: Samples came from the United States, Italy and Spain, spanning acute and convalescent COVID-19.

CDR1 and CDR2 from the germline V gene are ENHRY and SYGVKD. V was clipped by 10 bases and J by 1 base; unmatched bases: 4. The CDR3 length is 14 residues. Authors' analysis steps: Estimated nucleated cell counts came from reference gene primer amplification. Measured with immunoSEQ multiplex PCR; TCRdb has only the in-frame clones, and not every one. The V and J calls and clone size were taken over from that table, and D and trimming were inferred from the DNA. Seen here are 650,000 to 800,000 clones, 80% to 90% observed once, and the top ten hold around 0.3%. The sample holds one count of this clone.

The source of this sequence is a woman between 18 and 29 years old with acute or convalescent COVID-19. Sequencing was done on a sample of peripheral blood. The chain is built from TRBV10-3 and TRBJ2-6; 7 bases are shared with TRBD1. CDR3 DNA: TGTGCCACCAAGACAGGGTCTGGGGCCAACGTCCTGACTTTC. Protein product: CATKTGSGANVLTF.